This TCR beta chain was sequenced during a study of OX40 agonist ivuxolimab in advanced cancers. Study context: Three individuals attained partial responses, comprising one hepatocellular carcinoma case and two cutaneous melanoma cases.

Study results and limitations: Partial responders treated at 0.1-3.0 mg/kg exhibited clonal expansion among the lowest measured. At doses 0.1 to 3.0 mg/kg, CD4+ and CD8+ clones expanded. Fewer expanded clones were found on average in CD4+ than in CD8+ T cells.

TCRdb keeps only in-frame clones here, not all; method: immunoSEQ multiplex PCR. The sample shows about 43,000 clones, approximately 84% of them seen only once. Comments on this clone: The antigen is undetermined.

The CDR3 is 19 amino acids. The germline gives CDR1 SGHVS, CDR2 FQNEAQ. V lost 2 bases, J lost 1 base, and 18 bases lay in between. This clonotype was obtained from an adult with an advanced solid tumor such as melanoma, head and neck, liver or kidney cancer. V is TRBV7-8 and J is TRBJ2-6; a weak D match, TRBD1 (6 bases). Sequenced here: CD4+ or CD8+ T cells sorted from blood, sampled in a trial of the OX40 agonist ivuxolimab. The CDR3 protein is CASSLTTGYDLSGANVLTF. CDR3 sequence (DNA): TGTGCCAGCAGCTTAACAACAGGGTACGATCTATCTGGGGCCAACGTCCTGACTTTC.